This entry describes one TCR beta chain. The antigen remains undetermined. The data were obtained in a study of T cells after yellow fever vaccination. Study information: Each low-cell-number fraction was prepared by means of SMART-Seq v4 Ultra Low Input.

Broader study findings: High-abundance clonotypes from the bulk population could contaminate FACS-sorted repertoires. A faster peak, day 5 versus 15, was reached by the weaker secondary response. Clonotypes found in both CD4 and CD8 compartments made up a small share.

TCRdb passed the 5' RACE reads through MiXCR, listing each CDR3 protein once. There are 450,000 to 550,000 distinct CDR3 sequences in the sample; 15% to 20% occur only once, and approximately 14% lies in the top ten. The V gene's germline CDR1 is SGHKS and CDR2 YYEKEE (reference sequence). V trimming: 1 base; J trimming: 7 bases; junction bases outside the gene matches: 7. The CDR3 contains 15 residues. This clonotype originated in a man aged 25 to 45 who received the YFV17D yellow fever vaccine. Specimen: PBMCs, collected 15 days after the yellow fever booster vaccination. The gene calls are TRBV5-5 and TRBJ2-1; 8 bases are shared with TRBD2. The CDR3 DNA reads TGTGCCAGCAGCTTGACTAGCGGAGTTAAGAATGAGCAGTTCTTC. Translating it yields CASSLTSGVKNEQFF.